The entry below gives a single TCR beta chain sequence along with its context. The clone's antigen remains unknown. Base qualities were left out, and no much larger clone turns up one base away. These data come from a study of OX40 agonist ivuxolimab in advanced cancers. Context from the whole study: Ivuxolimab, which targeted the costimulatory receptor OX40 (CD134), was an agonistic, fully human IgG2 monoclonal antibody. Intravenous ivuxolimab was administered to patients every 2 weeks at six dose levels: 0.01, 0.1, 0.3, 1.5, 3 and 10 mg/kg. Among the 50 to 55 dose-escalation patients, some 20 had hepatocellular carcinoma, 15 or so melanoma, 9 renal cell carcinoma and 9 head and neck cancer. In the dose-escalation cohort, 70% to 90% of patients were male, and the mean age was roughly 60 years with a range of about 20 to 80. Prior anti-PD-1, anti-PD-L1 or anti-CTLA-4 therapy was permitted, and checkpoint inhibitors had been received by under 50% of dose-escalation patients. Partial responses occurred in three dose-escalation patients, of whom one had hepatocellular carcinoma and two had cutaneous melanoma. Peripheral TCRbeta sequencing aimed to test whether ivuxolimab altered TCR sequence diversity and caused clonal T-cell expansion. The paper reports the monotherapy dose-escalation portion (N of about 50 patients) of the phase I ivuxolimab trial.

From the cysteine up to the phenylalanine, the CDR3 has a length of 14 residues. CDR3 DNA is the only sequence kept; it has 42 bases, read in frame from the first base. CDR1 is given as SNHLY and CDR2 as FYNNEI, both from the germline V gene. V was cut back by 7 bases and J by 0 bases, leaving a gap of 12 bases between them. The trial excluded patients who had a history of autoimmune disease or were on systemic immunosuppression. In every dose cohort, peripheral blood was drawn for TCR sequencing at baseline, cycle 4 day 1, and cycle 7 day 1. The samples were drawn from a first-in-human, open-label, multicenter phase I dose-escalation trial of ivuxolimab. Adults with locally advanced or metastatic melanoma, renal cell carcinoma, hepatocellular carcinoma or head and neck squamous cell carcinoma were enrolled in the trial. Before TCR sequencing, CD4+ and CD8+ T cells were separately sorted from peripheral blood.

To sequence the TCRbeta CDR3 region, genomic DNA was isolated from the sorted cells. TCRbeta CDR3 regions were sequenced using the immunoSEQ Assay. TCRdb took this table from immuneACCESS and kept in-frame rearrangements with V and J called. Such tables lack part of the clones; where checked against another copy, unresolved V genes explain under half of the gap, and the rest is unexplained. In this sample the table shows tens of thousands of clones, roughly 87% of which occur a single time. The ten largest account for 0.25% to 0.4% of the sample. Paper-wide results and their limitations: After ivuxolimab, CD8+ T cells had more expanded clones than CD4+ T cells on average. In the 0.1-3.0 mg/kg groups, partial responders had among the lowest normalized peripheral clonal expansion, particularly in CD8+ T cells. At doses of 0.1 to 3.0 mg/kg, clonal expansion of both CD4+ and CD8+ blood T cells was observed from baseline to week 6. Which antigens the clonally expanded peripheral T cells were specific for was not determined. Low levels of normalized T-cell clonal expansion were also seen in some patients who did not respond.

The rearranged chain carries TRBV2 and TRBJ1-1, with the D gene not clear enough to name. The material was CD4+ or CD8+ T cells sorted from blood, obtained in a trial of the OX40 agonist ivuxolimab. This TCR derives from an adult with an advanced solid tumor such as melanoma, head and neck, liver or kidney cancer. CDR3 sequence: CASKPGGMNTEAFF. The nucleotide sequence reads TGTGCCAGCAAGCCAGGAGGAATGAACACTGAAGCTTTCTTT.